What follows are 3 T cell receptor beta chains derived from one specimen sequenced in a study of cytomegalovirus exposure and HLA in healthy donors. It was with 60 Vbeta and 13 Jbeta primers that the PCR ran. Clones were sequenced by immunoSEQ multiplex PCR, and TCRdb holds only the in-frame ones, with some missing. The sample records more than 95,000 clones, less than 90% being singletons. The sample taken for sequencing was PBMCs. Receptors originate from a man between 18 and 35 years old in good health and CMV-seropositive.

The V gene is TRBV10-3, the J gene TRBJ2-2; D might be TRBD1 (5 bases). The CDR3 runs to 16 residues. Between the trimmed V and J ends, which lost 2 bases and 7 bases, there was a span of 17 bases. Germline V gene data show CDR1 as ENHRY and CDR2 as SYGVKD. The chain's CDR3 is CAISEPRQWGNGELFF. The CDR3 region has the DNA TGTGCCATCAGTGAGCCCCGACAGTGGGGCAACGGGGAGCTGTTTTTT.

The chain carries TRBV28 and TRBJ1-1; TRBD1 might be the D (5 bases). Trimming stripped 2 bases from V and 5 bases from J, with 9 bases between. CDR1 is MDHEN and CDR2 is SYDVKM in the germline V gene. The CDR3 has 13 residues. The CDR3, as DNA: TGTGCCAGCAGTTTACGGGGGGATACTGAAGCTTTCTTT. It yields the protein CASSLRGDTEAFF.

This clone was counted between two and nine times. The V call is TRBV5-6, the J call TRBJ2-1, with D uncertain. The CDR3 sequence is 13 residues long. Looked up from germline, CDR1 is SGHDT and CDR2 is YYEEEE. Trimming stripped 5 bases from V and 5 bases from J, with 11 bases between. The DNA for the CDR3 is TGTGCCAGCAGTTTGAACAGCAACAATGAGCAGTTCTTC. This codes for CASSLNSNNEQFF.